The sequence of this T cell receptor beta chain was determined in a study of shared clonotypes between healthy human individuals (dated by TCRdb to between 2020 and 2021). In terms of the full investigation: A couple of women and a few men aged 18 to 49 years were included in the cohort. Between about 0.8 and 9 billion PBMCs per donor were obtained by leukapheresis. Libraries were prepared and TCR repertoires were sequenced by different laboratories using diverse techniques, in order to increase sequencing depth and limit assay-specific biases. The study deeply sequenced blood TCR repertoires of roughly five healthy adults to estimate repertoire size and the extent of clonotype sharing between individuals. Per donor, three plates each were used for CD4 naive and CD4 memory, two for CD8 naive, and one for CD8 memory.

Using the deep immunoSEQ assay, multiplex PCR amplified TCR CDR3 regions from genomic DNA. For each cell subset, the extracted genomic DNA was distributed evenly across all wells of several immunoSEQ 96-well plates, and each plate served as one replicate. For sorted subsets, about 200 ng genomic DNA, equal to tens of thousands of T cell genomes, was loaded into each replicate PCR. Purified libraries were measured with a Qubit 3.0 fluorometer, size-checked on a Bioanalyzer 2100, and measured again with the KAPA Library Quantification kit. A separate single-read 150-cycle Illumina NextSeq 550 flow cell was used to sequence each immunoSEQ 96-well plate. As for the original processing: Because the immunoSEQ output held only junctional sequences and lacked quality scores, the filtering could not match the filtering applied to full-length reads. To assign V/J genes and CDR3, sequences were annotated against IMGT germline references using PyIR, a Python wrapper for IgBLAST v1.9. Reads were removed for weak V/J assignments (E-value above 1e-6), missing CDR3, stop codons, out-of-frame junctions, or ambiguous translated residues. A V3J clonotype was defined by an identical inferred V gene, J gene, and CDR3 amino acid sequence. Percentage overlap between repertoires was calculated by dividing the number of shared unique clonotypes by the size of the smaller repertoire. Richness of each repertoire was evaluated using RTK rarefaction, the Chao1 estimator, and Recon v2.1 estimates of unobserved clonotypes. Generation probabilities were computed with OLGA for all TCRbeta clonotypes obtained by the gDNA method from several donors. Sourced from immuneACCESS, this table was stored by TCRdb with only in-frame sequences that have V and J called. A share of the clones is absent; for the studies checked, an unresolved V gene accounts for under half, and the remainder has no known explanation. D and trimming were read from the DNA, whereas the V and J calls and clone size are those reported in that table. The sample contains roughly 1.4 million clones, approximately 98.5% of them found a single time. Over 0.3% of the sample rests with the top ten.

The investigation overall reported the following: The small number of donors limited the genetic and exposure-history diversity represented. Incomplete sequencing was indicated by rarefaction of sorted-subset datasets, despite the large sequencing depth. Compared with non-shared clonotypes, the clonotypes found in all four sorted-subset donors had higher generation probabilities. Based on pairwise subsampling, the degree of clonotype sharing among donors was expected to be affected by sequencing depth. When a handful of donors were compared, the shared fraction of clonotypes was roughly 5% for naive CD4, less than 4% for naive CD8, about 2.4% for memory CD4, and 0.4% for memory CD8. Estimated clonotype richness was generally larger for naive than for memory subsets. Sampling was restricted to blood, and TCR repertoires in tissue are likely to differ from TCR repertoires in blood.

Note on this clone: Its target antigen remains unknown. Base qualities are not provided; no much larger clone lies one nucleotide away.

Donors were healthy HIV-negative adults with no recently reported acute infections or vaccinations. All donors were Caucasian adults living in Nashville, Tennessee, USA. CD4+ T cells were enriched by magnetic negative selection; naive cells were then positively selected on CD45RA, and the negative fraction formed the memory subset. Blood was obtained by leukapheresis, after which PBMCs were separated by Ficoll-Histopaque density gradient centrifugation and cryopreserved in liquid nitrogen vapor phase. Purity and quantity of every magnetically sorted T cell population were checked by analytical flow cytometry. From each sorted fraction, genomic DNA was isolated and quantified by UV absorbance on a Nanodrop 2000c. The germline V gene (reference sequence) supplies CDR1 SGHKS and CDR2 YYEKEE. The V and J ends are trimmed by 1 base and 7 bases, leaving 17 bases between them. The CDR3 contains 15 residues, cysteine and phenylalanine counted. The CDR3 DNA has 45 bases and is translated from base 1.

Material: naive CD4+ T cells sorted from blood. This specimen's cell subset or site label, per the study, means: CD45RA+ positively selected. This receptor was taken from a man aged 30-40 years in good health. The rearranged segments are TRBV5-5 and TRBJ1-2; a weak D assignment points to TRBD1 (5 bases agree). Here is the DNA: TGTGCCAGCAGCTTGAGGGCTTACAACCAGGGTGGCTACACCTTC. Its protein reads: CASSLRAYNQGGYTF.